The 11 T cell receptor beta chains below come from one sample, sequenced in a study of blood T cell repertoires in COVID-19. Clones were read by immunoSEQ multiplex PCR, and TCRdb kept only the in-frame ones, dropping some. The sample yields roughly 150,000 clones, 89% seen once. The specimen was peripheral blood. The receptor set was obtained from a man in his sixties with acute or convalescent COVID-19.

This chain joins TRBV23-1 and TRBJ2-2, with 15 bases matching TRBD2. TRBV23-1 is labeled an ORF, and its function is uncertain. This CDR3 contains 18 residues. Losses at the gene ends were 5 bases for V and 4 bases for J; bases not matched to a gene: 8. The DNA for the CDR3 is TGCGCCAGCAGTTTCCGGACTAGCGGGGGGGTCCGCACCGGGGAGCTGTTTTTT. Amino acids: CASSFRTSGGVRTGELFF.

The V gene is TRBV7-8, the J gene TRBJ1-2; weak D call: TRBD1 (5 bases). V lost 2 bases, J lost 4 bases, and 8 bases lay in between. There are 13 residues in the CDR3. Looked up from germline, CDR1 is SGHVS and CDR2 is FQNEAQ. The CDR3 region is CASSLQGTYGYTF. The DNA for the CDR3 is TGTGCCAGCAGCTTACAGGGAACCTATGGCTACACCTTC.

The V gene is TRBV9, the J gene TRBJ2-1, with TRBD1 as a possible D gene (6 bases). Trimming stripped 3 bases from V and 10 bases from J, with 20 bases between. The CDR3 sequence is 15 residues long. The germline V gene encodes CDR1 SGDLS and CDR2 YYNGEE. The CDR3 bases are TGTGCCAGCAGCGAACCGAGGGGGAGCAGGATCGAGCAGTTCTTC. It translates to CASSEPRGSRIEQFF.

This chain connects TRBV18 to TRBJ1-5; 10 nucleotides agree with TRBD1. Germline V gives CDR1 KGHSH, CDR2 LQKENI. This CDR3 has 16 amino acids. V gave up 6 bases and J gave up 3 bases; unmatched junction bases: 8. The DNA of the CDR3 is TGTGCCAGCTCTAGGGAGGGGACAGGGGCCAATCAGCCCCAGCATTTT. This sequence encodes CASSREGTGANQPQHF.

The V call is TRBV19, the J call TRBJ1-6; 7 bases agree with TRBD1. The CDR3 loop spans 15 amino acids. From germline, CDR1 is LNHDA and CDR2 SQIVND (reference sequence). Trimming took 6 bases from V and 6 from J; bases not matched to a gene: 8. This chain's CDR3 is CASRQGTEFNSPLHF. For the CDR3, the DNA is TGTGCCAGTAGACAAGGGACAGAGTTTAATTCACCCCTCCACTTT.

The chain carries TRBV4-1 and TRBJ2-6, with TRBD1 identical over 7 bases. CDR1 and CDR2 (germline): MGHRA, YSYEKL. CDR3 length: 18 amino acids. Trimming at V came to 4 bases and at J to 0 bases, leaving 9 bases not matched to a gene. CDR3 nucleotides: TGCGCCAGCAGCCGGTTACCGGGACAGAACTCTGGGGCCAACGTCCTGACTTTC. Residues: CASSRLPGQNSGANVLTF.

The CDR3 bases are TGCGCCAGCGCACGGACGGGACAGACCTACGAGCAGTACTTC. Its protein product is CASARTGQTYEQYF. The chain joins TRBV10-2 to TRBJ2-7; TRBD1 aligns across 7 bases. The length of the CDR3 is 14 residues. CDR1 and CDR2 (germline): WSHSY, SAAADI. V dropped 8 bases and J dropped 2; count of bases not matched to a gene: 9.

The V and J genes are TRBV7-6 and TRBJ2-7, with TRBD2 identical over 12 bases. The CDR3 contains 16 residues. The germline V gene has CDR1 SGHVS and CDR2 FNYEAQ. V lost 5 bases, J lost 3 bases, and 8 bases stayed unmatched. CDR3 bases: TGTGCCAGCAGCCCGACCACTAGCGGGGGGAACTACGAGCAGTACTTC. Translation gives CASSPTTSGGNYEQYF.

The genes are TRBV5-1 and TRBJ1-4; D gene ambiguous. Trimming cost V 5 bases and J 4 bases, with 15 bases left between them. Germline V lookup: CDR1 SGHRS, CDR2 YFSETQ. There are 15 residues in the CDR3. The CDR3 coding sequence is TGCGCCAGCAGTCCCACTGGTAGTAGTAATGAAAAACTGTTTTTT. This encodes CASSPTGSSNEKLFF.

The chain couples TRBV3-1 (or the pseudogene TRBV3-2) to TRBJ1-2, with 10 bases matching TRBD1. V was clipped by 6 bases and J by 2 bases; unmatched bases: 9. This CDR3 comprises 16 residues. Germline CDR1 is LGHDT and CDR2 is YNNKEL (reference sequence). For the CDR3, the DNA is TGTGCCAGCAGTAGTCCCGGGACAGGGGTGAACTATGGCTACACCTTC. It specifies CASSSPGTGVNYGYTF.

The chain couples TRBV2 to TRBJ2-5, with D perhaps TRBD2 (6 bases). Trimming removed 6 bases at V and 4 bases at J, with 18 bases between. The CDR3 extends over 15 amino acids. Germline CDR1 and CDR2: SNHLY and FYNNEI. This chain's CDR3 is CASSNRGLDLETQYF. CDR3 sequence (DNA): TGTGCCAGCAGCAATCGGGGACTTGATTTAGAGACCCAGTACTTC.